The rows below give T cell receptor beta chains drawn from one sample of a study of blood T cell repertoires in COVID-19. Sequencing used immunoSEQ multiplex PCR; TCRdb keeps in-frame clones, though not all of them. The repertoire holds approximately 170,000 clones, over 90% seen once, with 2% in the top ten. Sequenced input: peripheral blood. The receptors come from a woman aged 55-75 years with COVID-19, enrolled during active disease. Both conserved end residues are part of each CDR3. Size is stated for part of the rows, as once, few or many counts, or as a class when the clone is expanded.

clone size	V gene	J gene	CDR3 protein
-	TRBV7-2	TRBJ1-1	CASSLSRNTEAFF
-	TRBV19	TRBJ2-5	CASTKAGGYQETQYF
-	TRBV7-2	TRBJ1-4	CASSVQTGVDEKLFF
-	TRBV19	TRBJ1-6	CASSIDSGVNSPLHF
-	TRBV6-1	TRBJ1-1	CASSDLRRAGVAFF
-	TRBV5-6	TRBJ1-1	CASSLEGEGSEAFF
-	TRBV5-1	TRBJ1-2	CASSSGSEIHGYTF
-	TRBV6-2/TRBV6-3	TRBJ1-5	CASSYLGTGGNQPQHF
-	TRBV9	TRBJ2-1	CASSAGTSAYNEQFF
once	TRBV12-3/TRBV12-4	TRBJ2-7	CASSYEGSYEQYF
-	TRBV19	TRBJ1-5	CVQTDDSNQPQHF
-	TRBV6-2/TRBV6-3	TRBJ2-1	CASSSTSGAYNEQFF
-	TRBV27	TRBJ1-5	CASSLSTEGNQPQHF
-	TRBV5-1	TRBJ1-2	CASADSQGLYGYTF
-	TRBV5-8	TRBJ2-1	CASSFLSRDNEQFF
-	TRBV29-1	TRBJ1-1	CSVEGSTQLLLSAEAFF
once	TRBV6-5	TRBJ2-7	CASSPGQGGYEQYF
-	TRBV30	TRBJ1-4	CAWREGINEKLFF
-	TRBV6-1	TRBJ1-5	CASSERAGHQPQHF
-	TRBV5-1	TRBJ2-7	CASSLAQSPYEQYF
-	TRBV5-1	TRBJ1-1	CASSLHLGADTEAFF
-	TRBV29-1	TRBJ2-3	CSVGQGSTDTQYF
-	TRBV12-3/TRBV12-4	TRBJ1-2	CASSSTGFYGYTF
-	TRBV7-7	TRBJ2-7	CASSLDRKSSYEQYF
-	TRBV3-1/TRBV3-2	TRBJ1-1	CASSFRDRGSEAFF
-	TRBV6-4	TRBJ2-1	CASSTSGGANEQFF
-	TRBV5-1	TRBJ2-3	CASSLNPSGGQGDTQYF
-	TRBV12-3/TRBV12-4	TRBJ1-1	CASTTPNTEAFF
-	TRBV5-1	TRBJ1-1	CASSFGQENTEAFF
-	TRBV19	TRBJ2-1	CASSPRGYNEQFF
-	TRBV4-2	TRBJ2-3	CASSQVQAGGPRDTQYF
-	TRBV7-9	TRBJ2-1	CASTLRTSGYNEQFF
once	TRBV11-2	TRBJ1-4	CASSFGTGINEKLFF
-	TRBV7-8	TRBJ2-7	CASSKGTGAYYEQYF
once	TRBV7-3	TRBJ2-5	CASSLGHGETQYF
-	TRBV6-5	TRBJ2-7	CASSSSRRLVYEQYF